This T cell receptor (beta chain) was obtained from a study of shared clonotypes between healthy human individuals. This CDR3 spans 18 amino acids. V was clipped by 5 bases and J by 2 bases; unmatched bases: 12. Germline lookup yields CDR1 SGHDT and CDR2 YYEEEE. Regarding this clone: The antigen remains unidentified.

Points from the study as a whole: Larger richness was generally estimated for naive than memory subsets. Represented diversity (both genetic and exposure-history) was limited by the small number of donors.

An assay was performed, and its level was deep. Original handling: Junction-only sequences produced by ImmunoSEQ had no quality scores, so filtering differed. Profiled with immunoSEQ multiplex PCR; TCRdb holds only in-frame clones, not every one. Clonal size and the V and J genes are those of that table, whereas D and trimming came from the DNA. The sample includes about 2.3 million clones, around 90% seen only once; the top ten take about 0.36%. The V gene is TRBV5-6, the J gene TRBJ2-1; 11 nucleotides agree with TRBD2. This sequence originates from a man aged 18 to 30 in good health. Some clones in this sample may be carry-over from other donors' samples. The sample comprised naive CD4+ T cells from PBMCs. The sample's subset: CD45RA+ positively selected. The CDR3 nucleotides are TGTGCCAGCAGTTCGCTAGCGGGAGGCACACTTACCTACAATGAGCAGTTCTTC. Translated, it gives CASSSLAGGTLTYNEQFF.